One sample yielded the 22 T cell receptor beta chains listed below, sequenced in a study of tumor-infiltrating lymphocytes in primary liver carcinoma. Synthesis of TCR beta cDNA was carried out from 450 to 650 ng total RNA with a constant-region primer. A slightly modified ARM-PCR protocol with three nested multiplex PCR rounds produced these TCR beta libraries. Each of the first two PCR rounds ran approximately 11 cycles with TRBV1-TRBV30 forward and C-beta reverse primers. TCRdb fed the multiplex PCR reads into MiXCR, producing one record per CDR3 protein. Here the sample spans about 320,000 distinct CDR3 sequences, less than 75% being singletons. Alongside blood RNA obtained from unsorted whole blood, germline DNA was also extracted. The sequenced material came from peripheral blood. Receptor source: a man between 40 and 49 years old with primary liver carcinoma and hepatitis B virus infection.

In regard to this clonotype: A much more abundant neighbour one base away suggests this may be a read error. This rearrangement joins TRBV6-5 to TRBJ2-1; 8 positions match TRBD2. This CDR3 comprises 15 residues. Germline V lookup: CDR1 MNHEY, CDR2 SVGAGI. The CDR3 nucleotides are TGTGCCAACAGTTACTCGACTAGCGATGGTTTGGAGCAGTTCTTC. Translating gives CANSYSTSDGLEQFF.

In regard to this clonotype: Since a much larger clone is just one base distant, this may be a read error. The rearrangement uses TRBV6-1 and TRBJ2-6, with 11 bases lining up with TRBD1. CDR3 length: 17 residues. In germline, CDR1 is MNHNS, CDR2 SASEGT. The CDR3 DNA reads TGTGCCAGCAGTGCCCGGGACAGGGGGTATGGGGCCAACGTCCCGACTTTC. This sequence encodes CASSARDRGYGANVPTF.

This clonotype was seen a few times. This chain uses TRBV7-9 with TRBJ2-6; TRBD1 or TRBD2 may be the D gene (5 bases each). This CDR3 is built from 17 residues. Trimming stripped 3 bases from V and 0 bases from J, with 12 bases between. The germline V gene encodes CDR1 SEHNR and CDR2 FQNEAQ (reference sequence). CDR3 amino acids: CASSFGTEASGANVLTF. The CDR3 DNA is TGTGCCAGCAGCTTCGGGACGGAAGCCTCTGGGGCCAACGTCCTGACTTTC. Full variable domain (remainder filled in from reference TRBV7-9 and TRBJ2-6): DTGVSQNPRHKITKRGQNVTFRCDPISEHNRLYWYRQTLGQGPEFLTYFQNEAQLEKSRLLSDRFSAERPKGSFSTLEIQRTEQGDSAMYLCASSFGTEASGANVLTFGAGSRLTVL.

This clonotype appeared a few times. This clone may be a read error of a much larger clone one base away. The chain uses TRBV6-6 and TRBJ1-6; D not resolved. The germline CDR1 and CDR2 sequences are MNHNY and SVGAGI (reference sequence). This CDR3 has 14 amino acids. V lost 5 bases to trimming and J lost 9 bases, with 14 bases between them. The CDR3 sequence: CASSHADAGSPLHF. CDR3 in DNA: TGTGCCAGCAGTCACGCGGACGCGGGTTCACCCCTCCACTTT.

In the case of this clonotype: Germline is not matched at one junction end, which may reflect a read error. The V gene is TRBV7-8, the J gene TRBJ1-2; tentatively, D is TRBD1 (6 bases). CDR1 and CDR2 from the germline V gene are SGHVS and FQNEAQ. CDR3 length: 13 residues. The CDR3 sequence is CASCLLGAAGYTF. The CDR3, as DNA: TGTGCCAGCTGCTTACTGGGGGCGGCTGGCTACACCTTC.

On this clonotype: A single base separates this from a much larger clone, so it may be a read error. The chain combines TRBV6-6 with TRBJ2-7; TRBD1 matches 7 bases. Germline assignment: CDR1 MNHNY and CDR2 SVGAGI (reference sequence). This CDR3 has 14 amino acids. This chain's CDR3 is CASNYSDRAYEQYF. DNA of the CDR3: TGTGCCAGCAATTACTCTGACAGGGCCTACGAGCAGTACTTC.

This clonotype was recorded at least ten times. CDR3 sequence reads: CASSERQRNQPQHF. In DNA form, the CDR3 reads TGTGCCAGCAGTGAGCGACAAAGAAATCAGCCCCAGCATTTT. The gene calls are TRBV6-1 and TRBJ1-5; unclear D gene. The CDR3 length is 14 residues. The V gene's germline CDR1 is MNHNS and CDR2 SASEGT. Trimming took off 3 bases at V and 4 bases at J, with 10 bases between the two ends.

This clonotype was detected ten times or more. This rearrangement joins TRBV6-2 or TRBV6-3 to TRBJ2-2; D unresolved. The length of the CDR3 is 15 residues. CDR1 and CDR2 from the germline V gene are MNHEY and SVGEGT. V lost 6 bases, J lost 8 bases, and 19 bases lay in between. CDR3 loop: CASSYDGRAGGELFF. The CDR3 DNA reads as TGTGCCAGCAGCTATGACGGACGGGCAGGTGGGGAGCTGTTTTTT.

In regard to this clonotype: A much larger clone lies a single base off, so this may be a read error. DNA of the CDR3: TGTGCCGGCAGCCTTCGTGGGACCTACAATGAGCAGTTCTTC. Amino acids: CAGSLRGTYNEQFF. The rearrangement uses TRBV6-5 and TRBJ2-1; D is unclear. CDR3 length: 14 residues. Germline lookup yields CDR1 MNHEY and CDR2 SVGAGI.

This clonotype was observed many times. The V and J genes are TRBV29-1 and TRBJ1-3; tentatively, D is TRBD1 (5 bases). V was pared by 6 bases and J by 0 bases, with 15 bases between. There are 15 residues in the CDR3. CDR1 is SQVTM and CDR2 is ANQGSEA in the germline V gene. As DNA, the CDR3 is TGCAGCGTCGGGGGATACGGTGCCTCTGGAAACACCATATATTTT. It specifies CSVGGYGASGNTIYF.

With regard to this clonotype: Lacking the conserved final phenylalanine or tryptophan, this CDR3 likely reflects a read error. The chain uses TRBV10-3 and TRBJ1-3, with D uncertain. The CDR3 covers 13 residues. CDR1 ENHRY and CDR2 SYGVKD come from the germline V gene. V lost 5 bases, J lost 8 bases, and 13 bases lay in between. The chain's CDR3 is CAISQTGGDTIYI. The CDR3 DNA reads as TGTGCCATCAGTCAAACCGGAGGAGACACCATATATATT.

This chain links TRBV5-4 with TRBJ2-3, with a weak D call TRBD2 (6 bases). V was trimmed by 3 bases and J by 0 bases, leaving 14 bases between them. The germline V gene has CDR1 SGHNT and CDR2 YYREEE (reference sequence). The CDR3 loop spans 16 amino acids. The chain's CDR3 is CASSSALGGSTDTQYF. CDR3 DNA sequence: TGTGCCAGCAGCTCGGCCCTGGGAGGTAGCACAGATACGCAGTATTTT.

As for this clonotype: One end of the junction fails to match germline, which may point to a read error. The chain combines TRBV11-3 with TRBJ2-1; TRBD2 matches at 7 bases. This CDR3 has 16 residues. Germline loops: CDR1 SGHNT, CDR2 YENEEA. CDR3 loop: CASGLGSGIDVSEQFF. In DNA, the CDR3 is TGTGCCAGCGGCTTAGGAAGCGGGATAGACGTAAGTGAGCAGTTCTTC.

The rearrangement links TRBV28 to TRBJ2-1; the match to TRBD2 covers 13 bases. V trimming: 5 bases; J trimming: 8 bases; junction bases outside the gene matches: 12. The CDR3 consists of 17 residues. Germline-derived CDR1 and CDR2 are MDHEN and SYDVKM. CDR3 sequence reads: CASSIPGLAGRYDEQFF. In DNA, the CDR3 is TGTGCCAGCAGTATCCCGGGACTAGCGGGAAGATACGATGAGCAGTTCTTC.

About this clonotype: Possible read error: a much larger clone is one base away. The CDR3 does not end in the conserved phenylalanine or tryptophan, so this is likely a read error. This sequence joins TRBV6-1 and TRBJ2-3, with D maybe TRBD1 (5 bases). The CDR3 totals 13 residues. V lost 6 bases to trimming and J lost 3 bases, with 10 bases between them. The germline V gene has CDR1 MNHNS and CDR2 SASEGT. CDR3 coding DNA: TGTGCCAGCAGCAGGGATCGGACAGATACGCAGTATTAT. As protein: CASSRDRTDTQYY.

On this clonotype: The junction and the germline gene differ at one end; a read error may be behind it. The rearrangement uses TRBV6-5 and TRBJ1-3; D possibly corresponds to TRBD1 (6 bases). The CDR3 is 14 amino acids. Germline values: CDR1 MNHEY, CDR2 SVGAGI. CDR3 protein: CASSSHRAGNTIYF. The CDR3 DNA reads as TGTGCCAGCAGTTCACACAGGGCTGGAAACACCATATATTTC.

This clonotype showed up just a few times. V usage is TRBV10-3 and J usage is TRBJ2-5; unclear D gene. The CDR3 covers 13 residues. CDR1 ENHRY and CDR2 SYGVKD come from the germline V gene. The V end lost 0 bases, the J end lost 7 bases, and 9 bases lay between the germline ends. The CDR3 DNA reads as TGTGCCATCAGTGAGTCAAGGGTCGGGACCCAGTACTTC. This translates into CAISESRVGTQYF.

V and J are TRBV11-2 and TRBJ2-1; 10 nucleotides agree with TRBD2. Germline V lookup: CDR1 SGHAT, CDR2 FQNNGV. This CDR3 comprises 18 residues. The V gene end was trimmed by 3 bases and the J gene end by 2 bases; junction bases not matched to a gene: 10. CDR3 sequence: CASSFFQPGLATYNEQFF. CDR3 nucleotide sequence: TGTGCCAGCAGCTTTTTCCAGCCGGGACTAGCGACCTACAATGAGCAGTTCTTC.

This clonotype was observed once. The J gene is TRBJ2-1, the V gene TRBV5-4; tentative D call: TRBD2 (6 bases). Looked up from germline, CDR1 is SGHNT and CDR2 is YYREEE (reference sequence). V was trimmed by 4 bases and J by 9 bases, leaving 14 bases between them. The CDR3 is 13 amino acids. Here the CDR3 reads CASSARLGSEQFF. The CDR3 DNA sequence: TGTGCCAGCAGCGCGCGACTAGGTAGTGAGCAGTTCTTC.

Regarding this clonotype: Relative to the germline gene, one junction end is altered; a read error may explain this. V and J are TRBV6-1 and TRBJ2-7, with D uncertain. Per the germline V gene, CDR1 is MNHNS and CDR2 is SASEGT. The CDR3 is 14 amino acids. DNA for the CDR3: TGTGTCAGCAGTGAAGCGCTAGGAGCCTACGAGCAGTACTTC. Protein product: CVSSEALGAYEQYF.

Comments on this clonotype: The CDR3 does not end in the conserved phenylalanine or tryptophan, so this is likely a read error. The V gene is TRBV4-3, the J gene TRBJ2-5, with TRBD2 matching over 12 bases. Unmatched junction bases numbered 5, after V lost 1 base and J lost 5 bases. CDR1 and CDR2 (germline): LGHNA, YSLEER. This CDR3 has 16 amino acids. The CDR3 protein is CASSQGTSGIRETQYS. The CDR3 region has the DNA TGCGCCAGCAGCCAAGGGACTAGCGGGATAAGGGAGACCCAGTACTCT.

This clonotype showed up many times. This rearrangement joins TRBV12-3 or TRBV12-4 to TRBJ2-1, with 9 bases fitting TRBD2. The ends lost 1 base at V and 12 bases at J; junction bases unmatched: 7. This CDR3 is 14 amino acids long. CDR3 bases: TGTGCCAGCAGTTTAGGACTAGCGGACAGCGGGCAGTTCTTC. Amino acid sequence: CASSLGLADSGQFF.